These 5 T cell receptor beta chains came from one sample sequenced in a study of shared clonotypes between healthy human individuals. Libraries were prepared by immunoSEQ multiplex PCR; TCRdb keeps only in-frame clonotypes and omits some of them. The sample shows 2 million to 2.5 million clones, 90% to 95% of them seen only once. Sequences were obtained from naive CD4+ T cells from PBMCs. Subset reported: CD45RA+ positively selected. Every receptor here comes from a man between 18 and 35 years old in good health. Some clones in this sample may be carry-over from other donors' samples.

On this clone itself: The same CDR3 also results from other DNA sequences found in this sample. The chain links TRBV7-9 to TRBJ1-2; unclear D gene. The germline CDR1 and CDR2 sequences are SEHNR and FQNEAQ (reference sequence). V was cut by 6 bases and J by 2 bases, with 13 bases left in between. This CDR3 spans 14 amino acids. For the CDR3, the DNA is TGTGCCAGCAGTGCGTCGTGGGGAAACTATGGCTACACCTTC. This codes for CASSASWGNYGYTF.

This sequence joins TRBV28 and TRBJ2-6, with D perhaps given as TRBD1 or TRBD2 (7 bases each). The germline CDR1 and CDR2 sequences are MDHEN and SYDVKM. V lost 6 bases, J lost 2 bases, and 17 bases lay in between. The CDR3 has 17 amino acids. The CDR3 DNA sequence: TGTGCCAGCAGAGAAAGTCAGGGGGGGCCTGGGGCCAACGTCCTGACTTTC. Translation: CASRESQGGPGANVLTF.

V usage is TRBV5-1 and J usage is TRBJ2-5; possible D gene TRBD2, 5 bases. The germline CDR1 and CDR2 sequences are SGHRS and YFSETQ. The V and J ends lost 3 bases and 4 bases respectively, with 13 bases between them. The CDR3 loop spans 14 amino acids. CDR3 nucleotide sequence: TGCGCCAGCAGCTCGGAGGTGGGAAGAGAGACCCAGTACTTC. Residues: CASSSEVGRETQYF.

The chain couples TRBV30 to TRBJ1-1; D is perhaps TRBD1 (5 bases). CDR1 is GTSNPN, CDR2 SVGIG, per germline (reference sequence). This CDR3 spans 13 amino acids. V lost 5 bases and J lost 0, with 10 bases in between. CDR3 region: CAWDQGLNTEAFF. The CDR3 DNA reads TGTGCCTGGGACCAGGGCCTGAACACTGAAGCTTTCTTT.

The chain is built from TRBV7-3 and TRBJ2-1, with TRBD1 matching 7 bases. Per the germline V gene, CDR1 is SGHTA and CDR2 is FQGTGA. The CDR3 has 14 amino acids. The V segment lost 3 bases and the J segment 6 bases; nucleotides outside the gene matches: 5. The DNA of the CDR3 is TGTGCCAGCAGCTTTGGGACAGCCCGCAATGAGCAGTTCTTC. Its protein product is CASSFGTARNEQFF.